This T cell receptor (beta chain) was sequenced during a study of CD4+ T cells in melanoma. Study results and limitations: CD8+ T cell, macrophage and B cell function reportedly correlated with neoantigen-specific CD4+ T cells. Reportedly, melanoma neoantigen-specific CD4+ T cells showed varied differentiation states.

The CDR3 spans 16 residues. Germline values: CDR1 SQVTM, CDR2 ANQGSEA. Unmatched junction bases numbered 5, after V lost 4 bases and J lost 3 bases. Comments on this clone: Its target is not known.

Repertoires were generated with immunoSEQ multiplex PCR, while TCRdb's copy carries only in-frame clones and drops some. The data show around 100,000 clones, about 90% seen once. Sequencing was carried out using peripheral blood. The TCR originated in a human donor with melanoma. The chain couples TRBV29-1 to TRBJ2-3, with 15 bases lining up with TRBD2. The CDR3 bases are TGCAGCGTTGGGAGGGGACTAGCGGGGGGAACAGATACGCAGTATTTT. This sequence encodes CSVGRGLAGGTDTQYF.